This TCR beta chain was sequenced during a study of CD8+ T cells in alopecia areata (dated by TCRdb to the late 2010s). Regarding the study in general: The treated patients, all with moderate-to-severe alopecia areata, were enrolled in an open-label pilot trial of oral tofacitinib given at 5 to 10 mg twice daily. Tofacitinib was administered for 6 to 18 months, and 6 months of follow-up off drug were then conducted to assess delayed response and recurrence. In treated patients, disease severity was measured using the SALT score, which gives the percentage of scalp surface area affected. The study used high-throughput TCRbeta sequencing to examine T cell clonal expansion in alopecia areata, in both the C3H/HeJ mouse model and human patients. Human TCRbeta sequencing covered scalp tissue and sorted CD4+ and CD8+ peripheral blood T cells from patchy and totalis/universalis alopecia areata patients and healthy controls. Patients on tofacitinib were biopsied at baseline and after 4 and 24 weeks of treatment, and several of the patients also had a later scalp biopsy. Scalp clonality was compared among normal scalp (n=4), patchy alopecia areata scalp (n=8), and alopecia totalis/universalis scalp (n=8). RNA came from the PAXgene miRNA kit for fixed scalp, the miRNeasy kit for PBMCs, and the RNeasy kit for mouse skin. immunoSEQ multiplex PCR using 35 Vbeta forward primers and 13 Jbeta reverse primers was used to amplify TCRbeta CDR3 regions. Paper-wide results and their limitations: Because the treated cohort was small and had just a single nonresponder, larger studies are needed to establish links between baseline CD8+ expansion and response. Scalp clonality and the number of expanded CD8+ clones among the top 100 scalp clones were significantly decreased by tofacitinib. Compared with mice, TCR sequences shared between patients were less clear, possibly partly because of HLA diversity across the patient population. Many expanded lesional clones persisted in scalp and blood during tofacitinib treatment, which may partly explain relapse after stopping treatment. Scalp TCR repertoire analysis is complicated because resident alphabeta T cells in normal human skin are also sequenced, whereas mouse skin is dominated by gammadelta T cells. Compared with normal scalp, lesional scalp, particularly in alopecia totalis/universalis, had higher clonality and more expanded CD8+ clones, which suggests antigenic drive.

The treatment or condition label here, explained by the study, means: oral pan-JAK inhibitor, 5-10 mg twice daily. Lesional scalp punch biopsies and peripheral blood were collected from alopecia areata patients. PBMCs were isolated by density centrifugation and stained for CD3, CD4 and CD8, after which CD4+ and CD8+ T cells were sorted on a FACSAria. The library came from the immunoSEQ multiplex PCR assay. For TCR sequencing, RNA was extracted from every sample and reverse transcribed into cDNA to serve as template. First-strand cDNA was synthesized using SuperScript III with a 2:1 mix of oligo-dT and random hexamers. Amplification bias was assessed with a synthetic immune receptor repertoire, and residual bias was removed computationally. The authors' analysis ran thus. Raw reads were preprocessed to remove errors, and CDR3 was defined by IMGT conventions from the conserved cysteine to phenylalanine. Clonality was calculated as 1 minus Shannon entropy normalized by log2 of the number of productive unique TCRs. Whether scalp clones were CD4 or CD8 was inferred by matching scalp TCRbeta sequences against CD4 and CD8 repertoires sorted from blood. Sourced from immuneACCESS, this table was stored by TCRdb with only in-frame sequences that have V and J called. A share of the clones is absent; for the studies checked, an unresolved V gene accounts for under half, and the remainder has no known explanation. That table supplies the V and J calls and clone size; D and trimming were determined from the DNA. A total of approximately 100,000 clones appear in this sample, approximately 90% of them only once. Together, the top ten hold 11% of the sample.

The CDR3 has 17 amino acids, counting the end cysteine and phenylalanine. Of the read, only the CDR3 DNA is kept; its 51 bases are in frame from base 1. V sheds 1 base and J sheds 6 bases, leaving 23 bases between their ends. Reading the germline V gene (reference sequence) gives CDR1 SGHKS and CDR2 YYEKEE. This clone was found once. What this receptor recognizes is not known. No base quality information exists; no much larger clone differs at one position. The source material was CD8+ T cells sorted from blood, sampled at approximately week 34, from a patient treated with tofacitinib. The chain is made from TRBV5-5 and TRBJ2-7, and possibly TRBD2, on 7 matching bases. The sequence was collected from a human donor with alopecia areata. CDR3 sequence: CASSLRAGHLSTGEQYF. The nucleotide sequence is given as TGTGCCAGCAGCTTGAGAGCGGGACACCTCTCGACCGGCGAGCAGTACTTC.